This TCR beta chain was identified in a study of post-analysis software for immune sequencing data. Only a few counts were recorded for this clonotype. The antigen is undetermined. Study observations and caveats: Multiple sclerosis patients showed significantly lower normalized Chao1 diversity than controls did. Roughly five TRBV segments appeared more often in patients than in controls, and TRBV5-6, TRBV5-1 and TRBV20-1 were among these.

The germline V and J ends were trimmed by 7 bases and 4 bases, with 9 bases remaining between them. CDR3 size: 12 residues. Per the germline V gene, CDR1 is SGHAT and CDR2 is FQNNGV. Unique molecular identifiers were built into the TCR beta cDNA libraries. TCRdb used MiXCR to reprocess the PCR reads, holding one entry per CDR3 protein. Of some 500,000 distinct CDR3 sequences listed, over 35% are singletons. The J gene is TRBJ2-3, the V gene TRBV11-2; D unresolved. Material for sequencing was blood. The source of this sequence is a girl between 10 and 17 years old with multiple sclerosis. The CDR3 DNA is TGTGCCAGCACCCCTGGGGCAGATACGCAGTATTTT. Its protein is CASTPGADTQYF.